The 14 T cell receptor beta chains reported below all come from one sample, sequenced in a study of beta chain features in type 1 diabetes. The study reverse transcribed the entire isolated RNA, so it sequenced expressed TCRB transcripts. Libraries were prepared by immunoSEQ multiplex PCR; TCRdb keeps only in-frame clonotypes and omits some of them. The sample carries 450,000 or so clones, roughly an eighth recorded once. Sequenced: naive CD4+ T cells from blood. The receptors shown here come from a woman aged 18-29 years in good health.

Only a few counts were recorded for this clone. The rearrangement uses TRBV9 and TRBJ2-4, with D hard to call. Germline V lookup: CDR1 SGDLS, CDR2 YYNGEE. The CDR3 has 15 amino acids. V shed 2 bases and J shed 3 bases, with 12 bases lying between them. The CDR3 here is CASSVGVVGKNIQYF. The CDR3 DNA follows: TGTGCCAGCAGCGTGGGCGTCGTGGGCAAAAACATTCAGTACTTC.

The table lists this clone with a few counts. This CDR3 reads CASSSGPDTQYF. Written as DNA, the CDR3 is TGTGCCAGCAGTTCAGGGCCAGATACGCAGTATTTT. The chain links TRBV28 to TRBJ2-3; a weak D match, TRBD1 (5 bases). Germline CDR1 and CDR2: MDHEN and SYDVKM. CDR3 length: 12 residues. The V gene lost 4 bases and the J gene lost 4 bases, with 6 bases spanning the gap.

To note about this clone: Germline is not matched at one junction end, which may reflect a read error. The chain couples TRBV15 to TRBJ1-3, with D unresolved. The CDR3 spans 11 residues. Germline lookup yields CDR1 LNHNV and CDR2 YYDKDF (reference sequence). CDR3 bases: TGCGCCAGCGCATCTGGAAACACCATATATTTT. Protein: CASASGNTIYF.

This clone was found a few times. The DNA for the CDR3 is TGTGCCAGCAGCCCCAGCAGGGAGGTATGCGAGCAGTACGTC. It translates to CASSPSREVCEQYV. The rearrangement uses TRBV21-1 and TRBJ2-7; TRBD2 is taken as the D call from the table, unchecked against the DNA. TRBV21-1 is an annotated pseudogene. The CDR3 is 14 amino acids.

This clone has more than one count but fewer than ten. The chain recombines TRBV7-7 with TRBJ2-3; 9 bases are shared with TRBD2. The germline V gene has CDR1 SSHAT and CDR2 FNYEAQ (reference sequence). The CDR3 covers 14 residues. Losses at the gene ends were 3 bases for V and 4 bases for J; bases not matched to a gene: 2. Written as DNA, the CDR3 is TGTGCCAGCAGCTTGGCGGGGGGGTCAGATACGCAGTATTTT. It translates to CASSLAGGSDTQYF.

This clone was seen a handful of times. J is TRBJ1-3 and V is TRBV15; no definite D call. Trimming took 1 base from V and 4 from J, leaving 5 bases between them. Germline CDR1 reads LNHNV; CDR2 reads YYDKDF (reference sequence). This CDR3 has 13 amino acids. CDR3 sequence (DNA): TGTGCCACCAGCAGAGTGCGGGGAAACACCATATATTTT. Translation: CATSRVRGNTIYF.

This clone was seen a few times. V and J are TRBV7-8 and TRBJ2-7; a weak D match, TRBD2 (5 bases). CDR1 and CDR2 from the germline V gene are SGHVS and FQNEAQ. V was cut by 5 bases and J by 1 base, with 18 bases left in between. CDR3 length: 16 residues. CDR3 in DNA: TGTGCCAGCAGCGGAATTAGCGAGGCCCCTTCCTACGAGCAGTACTTC. Protein sequence: CASSGISEAPSYEQYF.

The V call is TRBV27, the J call TRBJ2-3; TRBD1 matches at 10 bases. The CDR3 runs 15 residues. Germline CDR1 is MNHEY and CDR2 is SMNVEV (reference sequence). Trimming took 2 bases from V and 3 from J; bases not matched to a gene: 2. For the CDR3, the DNA is TGTGCCAGCAGTTTAGACAGGGGGCAGACAGATACGCAGTATTTT. This sequence encodes CASSLDRGQTDTQYF.

This clone was found a few times. This specimen includes other DNA sequences encoding the same CDR3. The rearrangement links TRBV18 to TRBJ2-3; D remains ambiguous. With 0 bases removed from V and 2 bases from J, the gap between germline ends came to 0 bases. Germline V lookup: CDR1 KGHSH, CDR2 LQKENI. The CDR3 contains 12 residues. The CDR3 protein is CASSPPTDTQYF. The CDR3 bases are TGTGCCAGCTCACCACCCACAGATACGCAGTATTTT.

The chain couples TRBV9 to TRBJ2-5, with D possibly being TRBD1 (6 bases). Germline loops: CDR1 SGDLS, CDR2 YYNGEE. The CDR3 is 14 residues long. V lost 0 bases and J 6 bases, leaving 12 bases between the germline ends. The CDR3 region is CASSVAGVGKTQYF. The CDR3 coding sequence is TGTGCCAGCAGCGTAGCAGGGGTCGGGAAGACCCAGTACTTC.

This clone was seen a handful of times. The V gene is TRBV27, the J gene TRBJ1-1; D uncertain. V gave up 6 bases and J gave up 1 base, with 15 bases separating them. Germline loops: CDR1 MNHEY, CDR2 SMNVEV (reference sequence). This CDR3 has 15 amino acids. The DNA of the CDR3 is TGTGCCAGCAGCTCCCCCTTTGGTGCGAACACTGAAGCTTTCTTT. This codes for CASSSPFGANTEAFF.

There are a few counts of this clone. V usage is TRBV5-1 and J usage is TRBJ2-7, with 15 bases aligning to TRBD2. CDR1 and CDR2 from the germline V gene are SGHRS and YFSETQ. This CDR3 is built from 15 residues. V lost 6 bases, J lost 5 bases, and 6 bases stayed unmatched. CDR3 nucleotides: TGCGCCAGCAACCCGGGACTAGCGGGAGGTCACGAGCAGTACTTC. Residues: CASNPGLAGGHEQYF. The whole variable domain, filled in from reference TRBV5-1 and TRBJ2-7, reads KAGVTQTPRYLIKTRGQQVTLSCSPISGHRSVSWYQQTPGQGLQFLFEYFSETQRNKGNFPGRFSGRQFSNSRSEMNVSTLELGDSALYLCASNPGLAGGHEQYFGPGTRLTVT.

J is TRBJ2-6 and V is TRBV4-2; D gene unclear. Germline CDR1 reads LGHNA; CDR2 reads YNFKEQ. The CDR3 contains 14 residues. V lost 8 bases and J 0 bases, leaving 8 bases between the germline ends. For the CDR3, the DNA is TGTGCCAGCCGCCGCCCCTCTGGGGCCAACGTCCTGACTTTC. This sequence encodes CASRRPSGANVLTF.

The gene calls are TRBV7-2 and TRBJ2-1; 13 bases are a match to TRBD2. The V segment lost 2 bases and the J segment 6 bases; nucleotides outside the gene matches: 13. In germline, CDR1 is SGHTA, CDR2 FQGNSA. This CDR3 has 19 amino acids. The CDR3 bases are TGTGCCAGCAGCTTAAGGGACGCCCGGACTAGCGGGAGTCGCAATGAGCAGTTCTTC. It translates to CASSLRDARTSGSRNEQFF.